Shown below are 21 T cell receptor beta chains from a single sample sequenced in a study of blood T cell repertoires in COVID-19. The assay was immunoSEQ multiplex PCR, and TCRdb's table has in-frame clones only and misses some. The sample consists of about 200,000 clones, about 87% of them appearing once. The sample consisted of peripheral blood. These receptors were obtained from a man in his 60s with acute or convalescent COVID-19.

V usage is TRBV19 and J usage is TRBJ1-5; tentatively, D is TRBD1 (6 bases). V gave up 3 bases and J gave up 4 bases, with 16 bases separating them. This CDR3 has 16 residues. CDR1 is LNHDA and CDR2 is SQIVND in the germline V gene (reference sequence). CDR3 region: CASSIWGHRENQPQHF. DNA of the CDR3: TGTGCCAGTAGTATCTGGGGACACAGGGAAAATCAGCCCCAGCATTTT.

The rearrangement joins TRBV7-9 to TRBJ1-2; 7 bases line up with TRBD1. Germline V gene data show CDR1 as SEHNR and CDR2 as FQNEAQ (reference sequence). The V gene end was trimmed by 6 bases and the J gene end by 4 bases; junction bases not matched to a gene: 2. CDR3 length: 12 residues. The CDR3 reads CASSRQGYGYTF. CDR3 in DNA: TGTGCCAGCAGTCGACAGGGCTATGGCTACACCTTC.

This rearrangement joins TRBV18 to TRBJ1-2; D might be TRBD1 (5 bases). The germline V and J ends were trimmed by 1 base and 8 bases, with 14 bases remaining between them. CDR1 is KGHSH, CDR2 LQKENI, per germline. The CDR3 totals 14 residues. In nucleotides, the CDR3 is TGTGCCAGCTCACCACGGGGCCTACCGTCAGGCTACACCTTC. It is translated as CASSPRGLPSGYTF.

The chain is built from TRBV19 and TRBJ1-1; D may be TRBD1 (6 bases). The V gene lost 1 base and the J gene lost 1 base, with 7 bases spanning the gap. Germline-derived CDR1 and CDR2 are LNHDA and SQIVND (reference sequence). The CDR3 totals 14 residues. In DNA, the CDR3 is TGTGCCAGTAGTATAGGGACAGAGAACACTGAAGCTTTCTTT. It yields the protein CASSIGTENTEAFF.

This clone was recorded only once. V gene TRBV5-1 combines with J gene TRBJ1-3; 7 bases are shared with TRBD1. Germline CDR1 SGHRS, CDR2 YFSETQ. The CDR3 spans 15 residues. V was pared by 3 bases and J by 0 bases, with 3 bases of the junction left unmatched. CDR3 amino acids: CASSSTGSSGNTIYF. CDR3 bases: TGCGCCAGCAGCTCGACAGGGTCCTCTGGAAACACCATATATTTT.

This clone showed up just once. The genes are TRBV11-3 and TRBJ2-2, with no clear D. Trimming pared 0 bases from V and 6 bases from J, leaving 8 bases between. The CDR3 has 14 amino acids. The germline V gene has CDR1 SGHNT and CDR2 YENEEA. CDR3 sequence: CASSLEELSGELFF. The CDR3 region has the DNA TGTGCCAGCAGCTTAGAGGAACTATCCGGGGAGCTGTTTTTT.

The rearrangement joins TRBV5-5 to TRBJ1-2; perhaps TRBD1 as D (5 bases). CDR1 is SGHKS and CDR2 is YYEKEE in the germline V gene (reference sequence). The CDR3 has 13 residues. V was shortened by 0 bases and J by 10 bases, with 13 bases between the two germline ends. CDR3 in amino acids: CASSLGTRLFYTF. CDR3 DNA sequence: TGTGCCAGCAGCTTGGGGACACGCCTCTTCTACACCTTC. The full variable domain, rest sourced from reference TRBV5-5 and TRBJ1-2, is DAGVTQSPTHLIKTRGQQVTLRCSPISGHKSVSWYQQVLGQGPQFIFQYYEKEERGRGNFPDRFSARQFPNYSSELNVNALLLGDSALYLCASSLGTRLFYTFGSGTRLTVV.

The rearrangement joins TRBV9 to TRBJ1-3, with a weak D call TRBD1 (6 bases). CDR1 and CDR2 from the germline V gene are SGDLS and YYNGEE. The length of the CDR3 is 17 residues. Trimming shortened V by 4 bases and J by 0 bases, and 17 bases separated the two germline ends. The chain's CDR3 is CASSPRDTFRSGNTIYF. The CDR3 bases are TGTGCCAGCAGCCCCCGGGACACATTTCGCTCTGGAAACACCATATATTTT.

This clone was counted a single time. CDR3 coding DNA: TGTGCCAGCAGTTACTCGCCCCACAGGGGGTCCCCAGAGACCCAGTACTTC. Residues: CASSYSPHRGSPETQYF. V gene TRBV6-2 or TRBV6-3 combines with J gene TRBJ2-5; TRBD1 matches at 8 bases. Trimming cost V 0 bases and J 4 bases; bases outside gene matches: 10. Germline V gene data show CDR1 as MNHEY and CDR2 as SVGEGT. The CDR3 is 17 residues long.

The rearrangement uses TRBV18 and TRBJ2-7; D might be TRBD1 (6 bases). The V and J ends lost 3 bases and 5 bases respectively, with 17 bases between them. Germline V lookup: CDR1 KGHSH, CDR2 LQKENI. This CDR3 contains 15 residues. As DNA, the CDR3 is TGTGCCAGCTCACCCGGACAGCTTCGAGGCGACGAGCAGTACTTC. Protein product: CASSPGQLRGDEQYF.

This clone has a handful of counts. The CDR3 coding sequence is TGTGCCAGCAGCAAAACAAGGAACACTGAAGCTTTCTTT. Its translation is CASSKTRNTEAFF. The chain links TRBV6-2 or TRBV6-3 to TRBJ1-1, with D unresolved. Trimming removed 6 bases from V and 1 base from J, with 9 bases in between. Per the germline V gene, CDR1 is MNHEY and CDR2 is SVGEGT. CDR3 length: 13 amino acids.

This clone was seen a single time. This rearrangement joins TRBV9 to TRBJ2-3, with 9 bases aligning to TRBD1. V lost 1 base and J lost 10; bases outside the gene matches: 7. The CDR3 runs 14 residues. CDR1 and CDR2 (germline): SGDLS, YYNGEE. The CDR3 nucleotides are TGTGCCAGCAGCGTAAGCTCGGGGACAGGGTCGCAGTATTTT. It encodes CASSVSSGTGSQYF. Combining the CDR3 with reference TRBV9 and TRBJ2-3 gives the whole variable domain DSGVTQTPKHLITATGQRVTLRCSPRSGDLSVYWYQQSLDQGLQFLIQYYNGEERAKGNILERFSAQQFPDLHSELNLSSLELGDSALYFCASSVSSGTGSQYFGPGTRLTVL.

This chain joins TRBV5-1 and TRBJ2-1; D is possibly TRBD2 (7 bases). The V gene's germline CDR1 is SGHRS and CDR2 YFSETQ. V gave up 5 bases and J gave up 8 bases, with 23 bases separating them. The CDR3 is 16 amino acids. The DNA of the CDR3 is TGCGCCAGCAGGCTCGGGGGGCTTCGGAGCGACGATGAGCAGTTCTTC. Its translation is CASRLGGLRSDDEQFF.

This chain joins TRBV6-2 or TRBV6-3 and TRBJ1-5; D may be TRBD1 (5 bases). Germline assignment: CDR1 MNHEY and CDR2 SVGEGT. Trimming removed 4 bases at V and 4 bases at J, with 11 bases between. This CDR3 comprises 14 residues. This CDR3 is CASSSIGGNQPQHF. The DNA for the CDR3 is TGTGCCAGCAGTTCAATCGGGGGGAATCAGCCCCAGCATTTT.

The chain employs TRBV6-1 and TRBJ1-2, with a possible D match to TRBD1 (5 bases). CDR1 is MNHNS, CDR2 SASEGT, per germline. The CDR3 consists of 14 residues. The V gene lost 0 bases and the J gene lost 8 bases, with 13 bases spanning the gap. The CDR3 DNA follows: TGTGCCAGCAGTGAAGCGAGAAGCAGGGCGGGCTACACCTTC. Translation: CASSEARSRAGYTF.

This clone was recorded only once. The chain has TRBV5-1 and TRBJ2-3; 8 bases align to TRBD1. V shed 1 base, J shed 3 bases, and the junction held 13 bases outside the gene matches. Germline loops: CDR1 SGHRS, CDR2 YFSETQ. The CDR3 runs 18 residues. The CDR3 nucleotides read TGCGCCAGCAGCTTGAAGACAGGGGTCGCCATAGGAACAGATACGCAGTATTTT. This encodes CASSLKTGVAIGTDTQYF.

V usage is TRBV25-1 and J usage is TRBJ1-1; 9 bases line up with TRBD1. CDR3 length: 18 amino acids. The germline CDR1 and CDR2 sequences are MGHDK and SYGVNS. Trimming took 5 bases from V and 4 from J; bases not matched to a gene: 17. CDR3 in amino acids: CASSKLQGARGVSTEAFF. CDR3 in DNA: TGTGCCAGCAGTAAACTACAGGGGGCTCGAGGTGTCAGCACTGAAGCTTTCTTT. Full variable domain (missing parts from reference TRBV25-1 and TRBJ1-1): EADIYQTPRYLVIGTGKKITLECSQTMGHDKMYWYQQDPGMELHLIHYSYGVNSTEKGDLSSESTVSRIRTEHFPLTLESARPSHTSQYLCASSKLQGARGVSTEAFFGQGTRLTVV.

This clone was counted a single time. The gene calls are TRBV7-3 and TRBJ2-3, with D maybe TRBD2 (7 bases). V lost 5 bases and J 1 base, leaving 10 bases between the germline ends. Looked up from germline, CDR1 is SGHTA and CDR2 is FQGTGA. The CDR3 length is 14 residues. CDR3 in DNA: TGTGCCAGCAGCCGCGGGGGCCGCACAGATACGCAGTATTTT. This codes for CASSRGGRTDTQYF.

This clone was observed once. The V call is TRBV11-2, the J call TRBJ1-1; D is uncertain. The CDR3 covers 13 residues. Trimming stripped 5 bases from V and 4 bases from J, with 11 bases between. Germline lookup yields CDR1 SGHAT and CDR2 FQNNGV. The CDR3 region has the DNA TGTGCCAGCAGCCGTATAACGGGCACTGAAGCTTTCTTT. Its translation is CASSRITGTEAFF.

This sequence joins TRBV7-9 and TRBJ2-7, with 8 bases that match TRBD1. Per the germline V gene, CDR1 is SEHNR and CDR2 is FQNEAQ (reference sequence). This CDR3 comprises 14 residues. Trimming at V came to 3 bases and at J to 5 bases, leaving 6 bases not matched to a gene. The CDR3 reads CASSLTGVLDEQYF. The DNA of the CDR3 is TGTGCCAGCAGCTTGACAGGGGTTCTTGACGAGCAGTACTTC.

The chain joins TRBV9 to TRBJ1-2; 7 positions agree with TRBD1. The CDR3 loop spans 15 amino acids. V was pared by 3 bases and J by 2 bases, with 7 bases of the junction left unmatched. CDR1 and CDR2 from the germline V gene are SGDLS and YYNGEE. The CDR3 DNA sequence: TGTGCCAGCAGCGGGACAGGAGTCCCAAACTATGGCTACACCTTC. Protein product: CASSGTGVPNYGYTF.